The table lists the clone carrying this T cell receptor beta chain with a few counts. This sample is drawn from a study of blood T cells in healthy people across ages. PCR was performed a second time for roughly 7 to 11 cycles using a sample-barcoded 5' primer and a J-beta primer mix. TCRdb processed the 5' RACE reads anew with MiXCR; each CDR3 protein has one entry. This sample has hundreds of thousands of distinct CDR3 sequences; under 45% occur once, and the top ten carry approximately 19%. The V end was cut by 5 bases, the J end by 3 bases, with 20 bases between. CDR3 length equals 17 residues. Germline lookup yields CDR1 MNHEY and CDR2 SMNVEV (reference sequence).

This clonotype originated in a man aged 60 to 69 in good health. This chain links TRBV27 with TRBJ1-5; D is unclear. Sequenced: blood. The CDR3 region has the DNA TGTGCCAGCAGTCCGAGACCCGAACTAGGTCACAATCAGCCCCAGCATTTT. It specifies CASSPRPELGHNQPQHF.